A single T cell receptor beta chain is shown here with its context. Its specificity is not known. Sequencing used immunoSEQ multiplex PCR; TCRdb keeps in-frame clones, though not all of them. The sample lists about 100,000 clones, around 92% seen once, with over 0.12% in the top ten. This specimen belongs to a study of siplizumab effects on memory and regulatory T cells. Study results and caveats: Relative to controls at roughly 28%, mappable alloreactive CD4+ clones exhibited a mean Treg-derived proportion of around 65% with siplizumab. Memory T cells appeared less diverse than naive cells, which seemed to contribute substantially to alloresponse.

Per the germline V gene, CDR1 is GTSNPN and CDR2 is SVGIG (reference sequence). V was pared by 0 bases and J by 9 bases, with 9 bases between. This CDR3 region has 13 residues. The chain joins TRBV30 to TRBJ1-6; D uncertain. Sequences were obtained from CD4+ T cells sorted from blood. The receptor comes from a human donor in good health. For the CDR3, the DNA is TGTGCCTGGAGTGTACGCTCGGGTTCACCCCTCCACTTT. Translating it yields CAWSVRSGSPLHF.